Listed below are T cell receptor beta chains from one sample, sequenced in a study of T cells in narcolepsy. The data were produced by immunoSEQ multiplex PCR, yet TCRdb's version contains in-frame clones alone and is incomplete. The sample shows about 36,000 clones, 81% of them seen only once. The specimen sequenced was memory (CD45RA-) CD4+ T cells from blood. The receptors shown here come from a human donor in good health. The CDR3 runs from the conserved cysteine through the conserved F or W. A D gene is named only where the DNA matches it firmly. Expanded clones get a size class; other rows say once, few or many, or leave the size out.

d_gene,v_gene,j_gene,abundance,CDR3nt,CDR3aa
-,TRBV11-3,TRBJ1-3,-,TGTGCCAGCAGCGGAGTCATCAACTCTGGAAACACCATATATTTT,CASSGVINSGNTIYF
TRBD1,TRBV4-2,TRBJ2-2,-,TGTGCCAGCAGCCAAGGAGGACAGGGGATTGGCACCGGGGAGCTGTTTTTT,CASSQGGQGIGTGELFF
-,TRBV2,TRBJ2-2,-,TGTGCCAGCAGTGAAGCCCGTTCCACCGGGGAGCTGTTTTTT,CASSEARSTGELFF
TRBD1,TRBV19,TRBJ1-1,-,TGTGCCAGCTCAAGACAGGGGAACACTGAAGCTTTCTTT,CASSRQGNTEAFF
TRBD1,TRBV11-1,TRBJ1-4,-,TGTGCCAGCAGCCCCCGGGACAGGGCCCATGAAAAACTGTTTTTT,CASSPRDRAHEKLFF
-,TRBV9,TRBJ2-1,-,TGTGCCAGCAGCCCCCGGGACCATATCTCCTACAATGAGCAGTTCTTC,CASSPRDHISYNEQFF
TRBD1,TRBV7-9,TRBJ2-2,-,TGTGCCAGCAGCCCCGGACAGGACACCGGGGAGCTGTTTTTT,CASSPGQDTGELFF
-,TRBV5-4,TRBJ1-4,once,TGTGCCAGCAGCTTCTCTGGCCCAGGTGAAAAACTGTTTTTT,CASSFSGPGEKLFF
-,TRBV5-4,TRBJ2-2,-,TGTGCCAGCACTTCCGGTGGGCTTATAGGGTACGGGGAGCTGTTTTTT,CASTSGGLIGYGELFF
-,TRBV9,TRBJ1-2,few,TGTGCCAGCAGCGCAAGCCACCGGGGCAACTATGGCTACACCTTC,CASSASHRGNYGYTF
-,TRBV6-6,TRBJ2-3,-,TGTGCCAGCAGTTCCAGGGCCCCTAGGGGAGATACGCAGTATTTT,CASSSRAPRGDTQYF
-,TRBV27,TRBJ1-5,few,TGTGCCAGCAGTTCTCGAAACAGTCAGCCCCAGCATTTT,CASSSRNSQPQHF
-,TRBV10-1,TRBJ1-1,few,TGCGCCAGCAGTGACGTTCGGGGGGCGACCACTGAAGCTTTCTTT,CASSDVRGATTEAFF
TRBD1,TRBV4-1,TRBJ1-2,-,TGCGCCAGCAGCCAAGGGCTTGGGACAGGGGGCCTCAATGGCTACACCTTC,CASSQGLGTGGLNGYTF
-,TRBV7-2,TRBJ1-2,-,TGTGCCAGCAGCCTGGAAAACTATGGCTACACCTTC,CASSLENYGYTF